The rows below give T cell receptor beta chains drawn from one sample of a study of blood T cell repertoires in COVID-19. Profiled with immunoSEQ multiplex PCR; TCRdb holds only in-frame clones, not every one. In the table there are about 60,000 clones, approximately 80% of which are singletons. Sequencing was done on a sample of peripheral blood. These receptors came from a man aged 25 to 40 with COVID-19, enrolled during active disease. Each CDR3 is given with its conserved first and last residue. The order of the fields is J gene, clone size, V gene, D gene, CDR3 DNA, CDR3 protein. The D gene is left open where the match is weak. Rows give clone size only sometimes, using once, few, many, or a class for an expanded clone.

>TRBJ2-7|NA|TRBV2|NA
TGTGCCAGCAGTGGGTCGCCCTCCGGGAGCAGCGAGCAGTACTTC
CASSGSPSGSSEQYF
>TRBJ1-1|NA|TRBV11-2|TRBD1
TGTGCCAGCAGCTTCACAGGGGTCCCTGAAGCTTTCTTT
CASSFTGVPEAFF
>TRBJ2-7|NA|TRBV2|NA
TGTGCCAGCACCCTTACTCAGGAACACTACGAGCAGTACTTC
CASTLTQEHYEQYF
>TRBJ1-5|NA|TRBV19|NA
TGTGCCAGTAGGAACGGCGGAAGCAATCAGCCCCAGCATTTT
CASRNGGSNQPQHF
>TRBJ1-5|NA|TRBV25-1|NA
TGTGCCAGCAGTGATCGGGGAACCAATCAGCCCCAGCATTTT
CASSDRGTNQPQHF
>TRBJ1-5|NA|TRBV28|TRBD1
TGTGCCAGCAGTTTTTCTTTCCTGGGACAGGGGGGCAATCAGCCCCAGCATTTT
CASSFSFLGQGGNQPQHF
>TRBJ1-1|NA|TRBV2|NA
TGTGCCAGCAGTCAGGACAGGAACACTGAAGCTTTCTTT
CASSQDRNTEAFF
>TRBJ1-2|NA|TRBV9|TRBD1
TGTGCCAGCAGCCAATCACAGGGGGCGAACGGCTACACCTTC
CASSQSQGANGYTF
>TRBJ1-2|once|TRBV7-9|NA
TGTGCCAGCAGCAGCCGTCGGGCTAACTATGGCTACACCTTC
CASSSRRANYGYTF
>TRBJ1-5|NA|TRBV19|TRBD1
TGTGCCAGTAGTATCGGGGACAGGGACAATCAGCCCCAGCATTTT
CASSIGDRDNQPQHF
>TRBJ1-1|once|TRBV7-2|NA
TGTGCCAGCAGCTCCGGGGCGGGGGGCAACACTGAAGCTTTCTTT
CASSSGAGGNTEAFF
>TRBJ1-1|NA|TRBV6-5|NA
TGTGCCAGCAGTTACTCCCTTGACACCCCCGGCCCTGAAGCTTTCTTT
CASSYSLDTPGPEAFF
>TRBJ2-5|NA|TRBV12-5|NA
TGTGCTAGTGGCCCCGACAGTCAAGAGACCCAGTACTTC
CASGPDSQETQYF
>TRBJ1-1|NA|TRBV28|TRBD1
TGTGCCAGCAGTTCCGGACAGGGGATCGAAGCTTTCTTT
CASSSGQGIEAFF
>TRBJ2-1|NA|TRBV6-5|NA
TGTGCCAGCAGTTCCCAAGAGAGGTACAATGAGCAGTTCTTC
CASSSQERYNEQFF
>TRBJ2-6|NA|TRBV6-5|NA
TGTGCCAGCAGTTACTTCGCTGGGGCCAACGTCCTGACTTTC
CASSYFAGANVLTF
>TRBJ1-4|NA|TRBV4-2|TRBD1
TGTGCCAGCAGTGCAGGGCAGGGGGATGAAAAACTGTTTTTT
CASSAGQGDEKLFF
>TRBJ1-4|NA|TRBV18|NA
TGTGCCAGCTCACGGGGGGTAAATGAAAAACTGTTTTTT
CASSRGVNEKLFF